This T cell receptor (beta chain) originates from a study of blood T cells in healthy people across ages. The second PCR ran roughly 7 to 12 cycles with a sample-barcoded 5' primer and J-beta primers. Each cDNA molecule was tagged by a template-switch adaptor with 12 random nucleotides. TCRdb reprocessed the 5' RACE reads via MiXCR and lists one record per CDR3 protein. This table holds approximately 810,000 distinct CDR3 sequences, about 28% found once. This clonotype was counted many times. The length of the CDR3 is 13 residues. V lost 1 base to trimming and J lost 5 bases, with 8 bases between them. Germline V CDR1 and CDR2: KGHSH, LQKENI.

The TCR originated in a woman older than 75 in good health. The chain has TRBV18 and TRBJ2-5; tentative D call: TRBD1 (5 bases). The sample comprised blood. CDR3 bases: TGTGCCAGCTCACCACAAGCAGGGGAGACCCAGTACTTC. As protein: CASSPQAGETQYF.